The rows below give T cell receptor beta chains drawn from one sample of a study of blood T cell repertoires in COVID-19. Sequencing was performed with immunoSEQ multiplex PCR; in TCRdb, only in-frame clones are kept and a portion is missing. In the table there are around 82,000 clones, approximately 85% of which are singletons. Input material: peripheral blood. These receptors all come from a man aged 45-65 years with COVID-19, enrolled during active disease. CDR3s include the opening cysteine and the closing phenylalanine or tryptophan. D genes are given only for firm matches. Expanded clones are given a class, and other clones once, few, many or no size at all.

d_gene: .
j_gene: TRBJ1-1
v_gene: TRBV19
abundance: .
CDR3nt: TGTGCCAGTAGTATAGTTGCAGGGATGGCTGTCGCTGAAGCTTTCTTT
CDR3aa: CASSIVAGMAVAEAFF

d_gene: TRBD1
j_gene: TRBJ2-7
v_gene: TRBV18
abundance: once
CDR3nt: TGTGCCAGCTCACCACGGGACAGGTCCTACGAGCAGTACTTC
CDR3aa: CASSPRDRSYEQYF

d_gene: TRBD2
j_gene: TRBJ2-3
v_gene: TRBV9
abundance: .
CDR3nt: TGTGCCAGCAGCGTGCTAGCGGGAGGGACCACAGATACGCAGTATTTT
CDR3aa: CASSVLAGGTTDTQYF

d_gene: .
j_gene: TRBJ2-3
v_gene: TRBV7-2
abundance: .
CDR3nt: TGTGCCAGCAGCTCCGTGGGGCGGGAACGGGATACGCAGTATTTT
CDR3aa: CASSSVGRERDTQYF

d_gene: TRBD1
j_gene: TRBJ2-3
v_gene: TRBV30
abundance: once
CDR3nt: TGTGCCTGGGGGACAGGGACAGATACGCAGTATTTT
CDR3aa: CAWGTGTDTQYF

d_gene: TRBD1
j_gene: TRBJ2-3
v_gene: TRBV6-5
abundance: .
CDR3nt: TGTGCCAGCACCCGAGGGGGCACGCAGTATTTT
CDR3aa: CASTRGGTQYF

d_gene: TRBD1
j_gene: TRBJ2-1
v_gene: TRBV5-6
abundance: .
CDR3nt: TGTGCCAGCAGCCCTCCGGCAGGGGGCGTAAGGTCCTACAATGAGCAGTTCTTC
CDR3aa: CASSPPAGGVRSYNEQFF

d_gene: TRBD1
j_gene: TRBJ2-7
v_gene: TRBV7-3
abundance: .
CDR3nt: TGTGCCAGCAGCTTAGGGACAGGGGGCTCCTACGAGCAGTACTTC
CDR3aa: CASSLGTGGSYEQYF

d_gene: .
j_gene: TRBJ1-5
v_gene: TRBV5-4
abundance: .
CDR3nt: TGTGCCAGCAGCTACGGGCAGGGTCGGGGGTTGTGGCATTTT
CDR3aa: CASSYGQGRGLWHF

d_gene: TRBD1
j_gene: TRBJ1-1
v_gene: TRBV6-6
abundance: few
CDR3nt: TGTGCCAGCAGACAGGACAGGTCCACTGAAGCTTTCTTT
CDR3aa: CASRQDRSTEAFF

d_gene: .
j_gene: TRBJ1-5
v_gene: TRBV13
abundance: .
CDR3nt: TGTGCCAGCAGCTTAGGCGGTAGCAATCAGCCCCAGCATTTT
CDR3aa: CASSLGGSNQPQHF

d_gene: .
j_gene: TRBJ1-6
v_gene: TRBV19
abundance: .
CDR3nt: TGTGCCAGTAGTGTGGACAGTAATTCACCCCTCCACTTT
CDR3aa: CASSVDSNSPLHF

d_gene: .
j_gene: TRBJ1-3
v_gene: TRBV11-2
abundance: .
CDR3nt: TGTGCCAGCAGCTTGAGCAACTCTGGAAACACCATATATTTT
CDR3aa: CASSLSNSGNTIYF

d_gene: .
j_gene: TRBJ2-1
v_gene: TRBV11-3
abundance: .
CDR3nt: TGTGCCAGCAGCTTAGGACGCGGCAATGAGCAGTTCTTC
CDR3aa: CASSLGRGNEQFF

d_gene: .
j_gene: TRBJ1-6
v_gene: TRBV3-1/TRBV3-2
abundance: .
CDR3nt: TGTGCCAGCAGCCAAACAAGACGGGGGTCACCCCTCCACTTT
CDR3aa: CASSQTRRGSPLHF

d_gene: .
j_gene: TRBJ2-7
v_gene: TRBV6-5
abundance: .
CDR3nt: TGTGCCAGCAGACGACAGAGGTTCGGGCTCGAGCAGTACTTC
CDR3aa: CASRRQRFGLEQYF

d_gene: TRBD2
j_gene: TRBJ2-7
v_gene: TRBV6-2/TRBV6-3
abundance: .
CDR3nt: TGTGCCAGCAGCAAAACTAGCGGGAGGGTCGGCGAGCAGTACTTC
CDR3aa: CASSKTSGRVGEQYF

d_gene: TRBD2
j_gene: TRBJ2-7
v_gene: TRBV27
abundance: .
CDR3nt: TGTGCCAGCAGTCTCCAGCGGGGCTCGAACGAGCAGTACTTC
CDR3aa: CASSLQRGSNEQYF

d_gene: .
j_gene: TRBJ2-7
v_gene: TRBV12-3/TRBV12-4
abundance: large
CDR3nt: TGTGCCAGCAGTTTGGGGCAGATCTACGAGCAGTACTTC
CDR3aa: CASSLGQIYEQYF

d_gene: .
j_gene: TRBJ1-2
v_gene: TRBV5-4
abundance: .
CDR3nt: TGTGCCAGCAGCAACAGGAGTTCTGGCTACACCTTC
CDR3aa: CASSNRSSGYTF

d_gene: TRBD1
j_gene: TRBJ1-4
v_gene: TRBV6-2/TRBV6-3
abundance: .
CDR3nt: TGTGCCAGCAGTTACGACAGGGAAAGAGAAAAACTGTTTTTT
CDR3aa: CASSYDREREKLFF

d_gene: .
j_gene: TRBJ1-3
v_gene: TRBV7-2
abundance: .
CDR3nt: TGTGCCAGCAGCTTAGAGCTGATCTCTGGAAACACCATATATTTT
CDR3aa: CASSLELISGNTIYF

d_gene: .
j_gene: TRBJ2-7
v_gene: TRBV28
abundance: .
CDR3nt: TGTGCCAGCAGTGCACTAGTCTCCGAGCAGTACTTC
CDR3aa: CASSALVSEQYF

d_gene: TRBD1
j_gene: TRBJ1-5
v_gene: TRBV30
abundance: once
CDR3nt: TGTGCCTGGGGGACAGGGGTGAATCAGCCCCAGCATTTT
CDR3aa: CAWGTGVNQPQHF

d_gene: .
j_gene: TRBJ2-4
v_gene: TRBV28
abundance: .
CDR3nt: TGTGCCAGCAGTTTATACAGGACCCTAGCCAAAAACATTCAGTACTTC
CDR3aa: CASSLYRTLAKNIQYF

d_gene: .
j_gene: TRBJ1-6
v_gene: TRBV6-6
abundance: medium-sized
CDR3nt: TGTGCCAGCGAGCGGGACGGATCTAATTCACCCCTCCACTTT
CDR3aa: CASERDGSNSPLHF

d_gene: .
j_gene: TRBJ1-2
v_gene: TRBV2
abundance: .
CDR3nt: TGTGCCAGCAGTTCGGACAGAACAGTCTATGGCTACACCTTC
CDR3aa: CASSSDRTVYGYTF

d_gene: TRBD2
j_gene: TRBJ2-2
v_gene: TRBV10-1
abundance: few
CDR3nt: TGCGCCAGCAGCGGGACTAGCGGGAGAGGCACCGGGGAGCTGTTTTTT
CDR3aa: CASSGTSGRGTGELFF

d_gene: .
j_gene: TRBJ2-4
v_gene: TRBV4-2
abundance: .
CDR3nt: TGTGCCAGCAGCCAAGAGATAGGGGGAGCCAAAAACATTCAGTACTTC
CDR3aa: CASSQEIGGAKNIQYF

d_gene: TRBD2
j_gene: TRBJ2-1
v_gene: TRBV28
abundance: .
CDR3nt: TGTGCCAGCAGTCCCCCTAGCGGGAGATTCTACAATGAGCAGTTCTTC
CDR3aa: CASSPPSGRFYNEQFF

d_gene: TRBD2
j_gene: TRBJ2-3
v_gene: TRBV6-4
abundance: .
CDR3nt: TGTGCCAGCAGTGAAGCGGGAGGAAGCACAGATACGCAGTATTTT
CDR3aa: CASSEAGGSTDTQYF

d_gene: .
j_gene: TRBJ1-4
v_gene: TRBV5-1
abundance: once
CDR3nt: TGCGCCAGCAGCTTGGCCAGCGGGGGTAATGAAAAACTGTTTTTT
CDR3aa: CASSLASGGNEKLFF

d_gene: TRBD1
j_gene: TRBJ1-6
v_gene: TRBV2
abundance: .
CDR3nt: TGTGCCAGCAGGGCAGGGGGATCACCCCTCCACTTT
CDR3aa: CASRAGGSPLHF

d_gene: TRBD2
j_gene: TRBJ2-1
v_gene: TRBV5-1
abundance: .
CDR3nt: TGCGCCAGCAGCTTGACTAGCGGGAGGGCCCAAACCAATGAGCAGTTCTTC
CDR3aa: CASSLTSGRAQTNEQFF

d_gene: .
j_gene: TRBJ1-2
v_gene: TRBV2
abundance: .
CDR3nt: TGTGCCAGCAGTGACGGGAGCTATGGCTACACCTTC
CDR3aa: CASSDGSYGYTF

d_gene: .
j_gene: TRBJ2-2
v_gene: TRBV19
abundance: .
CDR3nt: TGTGCCAGTTGCTCGACAGGGAACACCGGGGAGCTGTTTTTT
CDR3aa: CASCSTGNTGELFF

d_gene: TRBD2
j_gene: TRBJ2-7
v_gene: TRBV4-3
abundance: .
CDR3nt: TGCGCCAGCAGCCAAGTAGCGGGACCCTACGAGCAGTACTTC
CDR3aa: CASSQVAGPYEQYF

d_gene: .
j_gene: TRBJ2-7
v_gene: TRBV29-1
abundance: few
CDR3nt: TGCAGCGCCGGACACGGACGGTACGAGCAGTACTTC
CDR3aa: CSAGHGRYEQYF

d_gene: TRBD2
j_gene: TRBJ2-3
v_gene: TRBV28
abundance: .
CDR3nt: TGTGCCAGCGACCTGACTAGCGGGATGACACGCACAGATACGCAGTATTTT
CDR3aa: CASDLTSGMTRTDTQYF

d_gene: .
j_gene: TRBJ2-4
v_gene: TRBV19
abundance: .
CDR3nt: TGTGCCACCTCCGTGAGGGGGGGGGTCGCCAAAAACATTCAGTACTTC
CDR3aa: CATSVRGGVAKNIQYF

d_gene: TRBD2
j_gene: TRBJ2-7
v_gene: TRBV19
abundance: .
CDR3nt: TGTGCCAGTAGCAAGCGGGGAAGGGACTACGAGCAGTACTTC
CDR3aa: CASSKRGRDYEQYF

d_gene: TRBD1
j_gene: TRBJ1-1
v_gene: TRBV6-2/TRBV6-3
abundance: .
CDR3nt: TGTGCCAGCAGCCCGGGACAGGGTTCTGAAGCTTTCTTT
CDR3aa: CASSPGQGSEAFF